The 14 T cell receptor beta chains given below trace back to one sample, sequenced in a study of shared clonotypes between healthy human individuals. The assay was immunoSEQ multiplex PCR, and TCRdb's table has in-frame clones only and misses some. The sample records 2,500,000 or so clones, 80% to 95% being singletons. Sequenced: naive CD4+ T cells from PBMCs. Subset meaning: CD45RA+ positively selected. These receptors all come from a man aged 18 to 35 in good health. Some clones in this sample may be carry-over from other donors' samples.

The chain is built from TRBV5-1 and TRBJ1-4, with D hard to call. CDR1 and CDR2 from the germline V gene are SGHRS and YFSETQ. V gave up 4 bases and J gave up 2 bases, with 15 bases separating them. The CDR3 loop spans 16 amino acids. This CDR3 is CASSRQEGGTNEKLFF. Here the CDR3 DNA reads TGCGCCAGCAGCCGGCAGGAGGGTGGGACTAATGAAAAACTGTTTTTT.

Notes on this clone: Distinct nucleotide sequences in the sample also encode this CDR3. The chain couples TRBV5-1 to TRBJ2-2; 9 positions agree with TRBD1. Unmatched junction bases numbered 1, after V lost 0 bases and J lost 1 base. The CDR3 is 16 amino acids. The V gene's germline CDR1 is SGHRS and CDR2 YFSETQ. CDR3 amino acids: CASSLAGQGNTGELFF. CDR3 nucleotide sequence: TGCGCCAGCAGCTTGGCGGGACAGGGGAACACCGGGGAGCTGTTTTTT.

This rearrangement joins TRBV28 to TRBJ2-1, with 10 bases aligning to TRBD2. The CDR3 runs 14 residues. V was clipped by 9 bases and J by 9 bases; unmatched bases: 11. CDR1 MDHEN and CDR2 SYDVKM come from the germline V gene. CDR3 bases: TGTGCCAGTTGCGAGCTAGCGGGAGTAAGTGAGCAGTTCTTC. This gives the protein CASCELAGVSEQFF.

The rearrangement joins TRBV4-1 to TRBJ2-6; no clear D gene. This CDR3 is 16 amino acids long. Trimming took off 0 bases at V and 1 base at J, with 7 bases between the two ends. The germline V gene encodes CDR1 MGHRA and CDR2 YSYEKL. The CDR3 sequence: CASSQERLSGANVLTF. The CDR3 nucleotides are TGCGCCAGCAGCCAAGAGCGGTTATCTGGGGCCAACGTCCTGACTTTC.

The sample holds one count of this clone. Other DNA sequences in this sample translate to the same CDR3. CDR3: CASSLDTANTGELFF. The CDR3, as DNA: TGCGCCAGCAGCTTGGATACAGCGAACACCGGGGAGCTGTTTTTT. The J gene is TRBJ2-2, the V gene TRBV5-1, with D uncertain. Per the germline V gene, CDR1 is SGHRS and CDR2 is YFSETQ. V dropped 0 bases and J dropped 0 bases, with 6 bases sitting between them. The CDR3 sequence is 15 residues long.

The chain couples TRBV5-1 to TRBJ2-7; no definite D call. In germline, CDR1 is SGHRS, CDR2 YFSETQ. This CDR3 comprises 16 residues. The V and J ends lost 0 bases and 3 bases respectively, with 16 bases between them. The CDR3 region has the DNA TGCGCCAGCAGCTTGGGCTACGTCAGGCCTGACTACGAGCAGTACTTC. Translating gives CASSLGYVRPDYEQYF.

The genes are TRBV28 and TRBJ1-2; D gene unclear. The CDR3 spans 16 residues. Germline V gene lookup returns CDR1 MDHEN and CDR2 SYDVKM. The ends were cut back, 7 bases at V and 7 bases at J, with 25 bases in the middle. CDR3 residues: CASTTSGSGGVGGYTF. DNA of the CDR3: TGTGCCAGCACGACCTCGGGCTCCGGCGGAGTGGGTGGCTACACCTTC.

The chain has TRBV5-1 and TRBJ2-4, with 10 bases lining up with TRBD2. V gave up 4 bases and J gave up 6 bases; unmatched junction bases: 4. CDR3 length: 14 amino acids. Germline V gene lookup returns CDR1 SGHRS and CDR2 YFSETQ. This CDR3 is CASSLAGAVNIQYF. DNA of the CDR3: TGCGCCAGCAGCCTAGCGGGAGCCGTAAACATTCAGTACTTC.

V gene TRBV6-5 combines with J gene TRBJ1-2; D might be TRBD1 (6 bases). Germline CDR1 and CDR2: MNHEY and SVGAGI. V lost 3 bases to trimming and J lost 4 bases, with 18 bases between them. The CDR3 sequence is 16 residues long. Written as DNA, the CDR3 is TGTGCCAGCAGTTATACGCGGCGAGGGACAACCTATGGCTACACCTTC. It translates to CASSYTRRGTTYGYTF.

This chain connects TRBV10-1 to TRBJ2-3; TRBD2 is a possible D gene (6 bases). Per germline, CDR1 WNHNN and CDR2 SYGVQD (reference sequence). V was cut by 3 bases and J by 4 bases, with 11 bases left in between. The CDR3 has 14 amino acids. The CDR3 DNA follows: TGCGCCAGCAGTGAACCCGGGACTTCAGATACGCAGTATTTT. Translated, it gives CASSEPGTSDTQYF.

The chain links TRBV5-1 to TRBJ2-5; a possible D gene is TRBD2 (6 bases). Between the trimmed V and J ends, which lost 2 bases and 11 bases, there was a span of 19 bases. The germline gives CDR1 SGHRS, CDR2 YFSETQ. The CDR3 length is 14 residues. The CDR3 region has the DNA TGCGCCAGCAGCTTTAATGGCGTGTGGGGGGAGCAGTACTTC. It yields the protein CASSFNGVWGEQYF.

This clone was detected a few times. This chain links TRBV7-9 with TRBJ1-2; no firm D call. Trimming removed 5 bases at V and 6 bases at J, with 16 bases between. CDR3 length: 14 residues. Looked up from germline, CDR1 is SEHNR and CDR2 is FQNEAQ (reference sequence). CDR3 nucleotide sequence: TGTGCCAGCAGCACCGAGAGGACGGCCAATGGCTACACCTTC. Its translation: CASSTERTANGYTF.

This chain connects TRBV5-1 to TRBJ2-5; perhaps TRBD2 as D (5 bases). The germline V gene encodes CDR1 SGHRS and CDR2 YFSETQ. The ends were cut back, 3 bases at V and 5 bases at J, with 11 bases in the middle. There are 13 residues in the CDR3. CDR3 protein: CASSSTGYETQYF. In DNA, the CDR3 is TGCGCCAGCAGCTCAACGGGGTACGAGACCCAGTACTTC.

Regarding this clone: Within the sample, other DNA sequences also encode this same CDR3. This chain links TRBV9 with TRBJ2-7; 9 positions agree with TRBD1. After removal of 4 bases from V and 3 bases from J, the junction contained 5 bases not matched to a gene. The V gene's germline CDR1 is SGDLS and CDR2 YYNGEE. The CDR3 covers 14 residues. The DNA of the CDR3 is TGTGCCAGCAGCCCCCGGGGACAGGGCTACGAGCAGTACTTC. Its protein product is CASSPRGQGYEQYF. Using reference TRBV9 and TRBJ2-7 for the parts outside the CDR3, the full variable domain is DSGVTQTPKHLITATGQRVTLRCSPRSGDLSVYWYQQSLDQGLQFLIQYYNGEERAKGNILERFSAQQFPDLHSELNLSSLELGDSALYFCASSPRGQGYEQYFGPGTRLTVT.